This T cell receptor (beta chain) was recorded in a study of blood T cell repertoires in COVID-19. Using immunoSEQ multiplex PCR, the repertoire was profiled, and TCRdb retains in-frame clones only, with some absent. This table has about 53,000 clones, approximately 90% appearing once. The V segment lost 3 bases and the J segment 4 bases; nucleotides outside the gene matches: 4. The CDR3 is made up of 15 amino acids. Per germline, CDR1 SGHAT and CDR2 FQDESV (reference sequence). V and J are TRBV11-1 and TRBJ2-1, with 9 bases matching TRBD1. Sequencing was performed on peripheral blood. The TCR sequence derives from a human donor in a cohort sampled during active COVID-19. The CDR3 spells CASSFPDRGYNEQFF. The CDR3 nucleotides are TGTGCCAGCAGCTTCCCGGACAGGGGATACAATGAGCAGTTCTTC.